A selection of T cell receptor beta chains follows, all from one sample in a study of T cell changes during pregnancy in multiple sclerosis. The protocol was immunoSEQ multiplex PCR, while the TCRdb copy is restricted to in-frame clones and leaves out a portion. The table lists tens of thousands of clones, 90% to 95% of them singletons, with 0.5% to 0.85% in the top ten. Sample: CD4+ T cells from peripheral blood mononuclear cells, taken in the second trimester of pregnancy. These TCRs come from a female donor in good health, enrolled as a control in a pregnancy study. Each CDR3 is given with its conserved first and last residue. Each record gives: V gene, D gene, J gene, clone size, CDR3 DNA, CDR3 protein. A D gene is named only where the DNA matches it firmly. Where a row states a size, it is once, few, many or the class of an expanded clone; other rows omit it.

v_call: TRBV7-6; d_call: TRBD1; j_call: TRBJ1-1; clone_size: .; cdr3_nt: TGTGCCAGCAGCTTAGCCGGACAGGGAGGATCTGAAGCTTTCTTT; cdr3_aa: CASSLAGQGGSEAFF
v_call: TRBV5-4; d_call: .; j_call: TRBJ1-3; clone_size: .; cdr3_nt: TGTGCCAGCAGCTCTCGACACAGCCCCTCTGGAAACACCATATATTTT; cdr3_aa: CASSSRHSPSGNTIYF
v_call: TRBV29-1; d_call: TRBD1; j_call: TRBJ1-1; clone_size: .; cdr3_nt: TGCAGCGTTTCTGATACAGGGGGGAACACTGAAGCTTTCTTT; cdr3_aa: CSVSDTGGNTEAFF
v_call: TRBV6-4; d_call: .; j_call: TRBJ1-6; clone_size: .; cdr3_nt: TGTGCCAGCAGTGAAGTGGGATTAGAGGGAAGCTCCTATAATTCACCCCTCCACTTT; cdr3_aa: CASSEVGLEGSSYNSPLHF
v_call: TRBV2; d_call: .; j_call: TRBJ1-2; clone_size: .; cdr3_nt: TGTGCCAGCAGGAGGAGGGGTCCTGGAGGCTATGGCTACACCTTC; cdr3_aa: CASRRRGPGGYGYTF
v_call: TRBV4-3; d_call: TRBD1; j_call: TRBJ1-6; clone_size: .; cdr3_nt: TGCGCCAGCAGCCAATTAACAGGGGAACCTTCTTCACCCCTCCACTTT; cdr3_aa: CASSQLTGEPSSPLHF
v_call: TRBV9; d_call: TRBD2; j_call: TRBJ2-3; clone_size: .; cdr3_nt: TGTGCCAGCAGCGTCACGGGGGGACTAGCGGGCACAGATACGCAGTATTTT; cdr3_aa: CASSVTGGLAGTDTQYF
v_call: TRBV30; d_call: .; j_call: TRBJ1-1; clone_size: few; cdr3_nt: TGTGCCTGGAGTGTGGCGAACACTGAAGCTTTCTTT; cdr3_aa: CAWSVANTEAFF
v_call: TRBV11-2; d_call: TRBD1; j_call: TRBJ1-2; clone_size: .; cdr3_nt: TGTGCCAGCAGCGTCGACAGGGGGCTGGGCTACACCTTC; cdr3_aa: CASSVDRGLGYTF
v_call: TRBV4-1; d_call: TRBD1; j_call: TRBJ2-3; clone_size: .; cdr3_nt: TGCGCCAGCAGCCGAGACAGGGGGCGGGCAGATACGCAGTATTTT; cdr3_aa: CASSRDRGRADTQYF
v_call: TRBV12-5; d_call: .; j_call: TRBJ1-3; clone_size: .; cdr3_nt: TGTGCTAGTGGTTTCGGCAGCCGGGGGGCTACTGGAAACACCATATATTTT; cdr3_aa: CASGFGSRGATGNTIYF
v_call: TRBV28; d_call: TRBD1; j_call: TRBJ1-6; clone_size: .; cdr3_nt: TGTGCCAGCAAAACAGGGGGTAATAATTCACCCCTCCACTTT; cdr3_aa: CASKTGGNNSPLHF
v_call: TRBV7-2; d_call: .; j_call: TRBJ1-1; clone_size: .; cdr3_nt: TGTGCCAGCAGCTTATTCGACCTCTACGGAGGGACTGAAGCTTTCTTT; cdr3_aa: CASSLFDLYGGTEAFF
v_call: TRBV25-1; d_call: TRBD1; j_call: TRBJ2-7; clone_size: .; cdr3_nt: TGTGCCAGCAGCGGGACAGGGAGCACCTACGAGCAGTACTTC; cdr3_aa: CASSGTGSTYEQYF
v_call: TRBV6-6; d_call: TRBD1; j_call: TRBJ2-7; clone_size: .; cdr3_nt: TGTGCCAGCAGGCGGACAGGGGAAGGCTACGAGCAGTACTTC; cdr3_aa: CASRRTGEGYEQYF
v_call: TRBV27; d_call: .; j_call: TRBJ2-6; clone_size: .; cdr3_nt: TGTGCCAGCAGTTTACGACAGGCCCCACGGGCTGGGGCCAACGTCCTGACTTTC; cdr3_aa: CASSLRQAPRAGANVLTF
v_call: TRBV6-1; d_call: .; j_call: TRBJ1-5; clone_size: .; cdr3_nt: TGTGCCAGCAGTGAACGGAGGGGTCAGCCCCAGCATTTT; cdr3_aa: CASSERRGQPQHF
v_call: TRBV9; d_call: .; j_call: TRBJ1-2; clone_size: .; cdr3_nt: TGTGCCAGCAGCCTAGGTAGTGACTATGGCTACACCTTC; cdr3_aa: CASSLGSDYGYTF
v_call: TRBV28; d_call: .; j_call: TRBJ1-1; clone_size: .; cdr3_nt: TGTGCCAGCAGTTGGGGGGGACCGAATGAAGCTTTCTTT; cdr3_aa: CASSWGGPNEAFF
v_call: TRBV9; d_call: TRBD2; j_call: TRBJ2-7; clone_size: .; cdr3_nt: TGTGCCAGCAGCGGCCTCCAACTAGCGGGGGACGAGCAGTACTTC; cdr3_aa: CASSGLQLAGDEQYF
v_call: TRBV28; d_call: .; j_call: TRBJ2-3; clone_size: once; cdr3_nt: TGTGCCAGCAGTGATGAGGGTATCACAGATACGCAGTATTTT; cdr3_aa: CASSDEGITDTQYF
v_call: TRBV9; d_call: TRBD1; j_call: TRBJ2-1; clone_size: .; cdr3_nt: TGTGCCAGCAGCCTTAGAGGGGACAGGGGGGGCGATGAGCAGTTCTTC; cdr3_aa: CASSLRGDRGGDEQFF
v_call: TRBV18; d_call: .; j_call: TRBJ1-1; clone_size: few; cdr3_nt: TGTGCCAGCTCACCTAACAGGGACACTGAAGCTTTCTTT; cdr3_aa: CASSPNRDTEAFF
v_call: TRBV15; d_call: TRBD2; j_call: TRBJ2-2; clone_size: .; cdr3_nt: TGTGCCACCAGCAGAGAGCCTCCCACTAGCGGCTACACCGGGGAGCTGTTTTTT; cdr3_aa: CATSREPPTSGYTGELFF
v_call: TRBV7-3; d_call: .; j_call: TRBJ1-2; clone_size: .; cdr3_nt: TGTGCCAGCAGCTCTGGCGGGGGCGGCTACACCTTC; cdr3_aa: CASSSGGGGYTF
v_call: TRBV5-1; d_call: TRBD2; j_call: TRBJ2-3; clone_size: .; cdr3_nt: TGCGCCAGCAGCTTAGTAGTAGCGGGGGGGCCAACAGATACGCAGTATTTT; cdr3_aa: CASSLVVAGGPTDTQYF
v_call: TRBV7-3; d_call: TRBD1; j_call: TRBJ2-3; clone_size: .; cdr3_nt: TGTGCCAGCAGCTCTCAGGGGGGCACAGATACGCAGTATTTT; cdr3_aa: CASSSQGGTDTQYF
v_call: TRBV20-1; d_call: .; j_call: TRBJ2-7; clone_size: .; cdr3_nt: TGCAGTGCCCCCCTCCGGGGAGAGCAGTACTTC; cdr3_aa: CSAPLRGEQYF
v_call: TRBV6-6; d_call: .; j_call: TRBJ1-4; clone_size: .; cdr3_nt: TGTGCCAGCAGTTACGGACAGACTAATGAAAAACTGTTTTTT; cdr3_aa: CASSYGQTNEKLFF
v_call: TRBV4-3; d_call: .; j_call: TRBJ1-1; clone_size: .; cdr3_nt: TGCGCCAGCAGCCGCAGGGAGAACACTGAAGCTTTCTTT; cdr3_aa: CASSRRENTEAFF
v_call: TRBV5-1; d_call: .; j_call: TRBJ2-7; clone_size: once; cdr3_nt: TGCGCCAGCAGCACCGGACTCTACGAGCAGTACTTC; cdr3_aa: CASSTGLYEQYF
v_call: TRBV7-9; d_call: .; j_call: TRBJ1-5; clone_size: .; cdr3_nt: TGTGCCAGCACCCCCAGTAACAATCAGCCCCAGCATTTT; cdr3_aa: CASTPSNNQPQHF
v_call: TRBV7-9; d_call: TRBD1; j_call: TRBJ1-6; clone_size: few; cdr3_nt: TGTGCCAGCAGCTCTCATAGGGGGACAGTATCACCCCTCCACTTT; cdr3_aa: CASSSHRGTVSPLHF
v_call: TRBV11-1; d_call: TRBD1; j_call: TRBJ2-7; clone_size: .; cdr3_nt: TGTGCCAGCAGCTTAGCCTCCGGGACAGGGGGGACCGAGCAGTACTTC; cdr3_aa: CASSLASGTGGTEQYF
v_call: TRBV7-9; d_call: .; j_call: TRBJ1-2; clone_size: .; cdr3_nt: TGTGCCAGCAGCTGGGTCCCGGGGGGGCTCGACGGCTACACCTTC; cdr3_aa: CASSWVPGGLDGYTF
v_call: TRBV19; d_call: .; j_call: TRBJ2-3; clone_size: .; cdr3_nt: TGTGCCAGTACCACAGGGTGGGGCACAGATACGCAGTATTTT; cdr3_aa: CASTTGWGTDTQYF
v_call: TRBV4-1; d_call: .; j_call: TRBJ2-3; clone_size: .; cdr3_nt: TGCGCCAGCAGCCATTTGGGGGCCTTAGATACGCAGTATTTT; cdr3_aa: CASSHLGALDTQYF
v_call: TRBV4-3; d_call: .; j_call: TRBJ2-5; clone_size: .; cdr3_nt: TGCGCCAGCAGCCAAGATGCTAGTAGAGAGACCCAGTACTTC; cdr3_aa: CASSQDASRETQYF
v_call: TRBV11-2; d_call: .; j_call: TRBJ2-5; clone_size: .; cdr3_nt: TGTGCCAGCAGCCGACGGGGGATCGAAGAGACCCAGTACTTC; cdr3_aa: CASSRRGIEETQYF
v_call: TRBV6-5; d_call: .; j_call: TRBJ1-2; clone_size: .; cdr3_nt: TGTGCCAGCACCTCGGCGGGGAGCTATGGCTACACCTTC; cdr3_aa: CASTSAGSYGYTF
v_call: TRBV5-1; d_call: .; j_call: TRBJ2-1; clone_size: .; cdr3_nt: TGCGCCAGCAGCTCTGAGAGGGAGCAGTTCTTC; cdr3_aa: CASSSEREQFF
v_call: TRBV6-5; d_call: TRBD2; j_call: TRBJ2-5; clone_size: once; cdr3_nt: TGTGCCAGCAGCCAAGGACTAGCCGGGACCCAGTACTTC; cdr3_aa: CASSQGLAGTQYF
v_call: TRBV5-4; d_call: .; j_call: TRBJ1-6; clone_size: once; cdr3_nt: TGTGCCAGCAAATTGTCTGGGGCGGTTGTGTCACCCCTCCACTTT; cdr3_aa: CASKLSGAVVSPLHF
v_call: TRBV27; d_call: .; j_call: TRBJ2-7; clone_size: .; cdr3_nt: TGTGCCAGCAGTTTAGGGGGACAAAGACTCTACGAGCAGTACTTC; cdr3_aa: CASSLGGQRLYEQYF
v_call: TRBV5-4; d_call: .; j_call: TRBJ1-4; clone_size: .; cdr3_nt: TGTGCCAGCAGGGCAGGGAACCAGGGTGAAAAACTGTTTTTT; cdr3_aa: CASRAGNQGEKLFF
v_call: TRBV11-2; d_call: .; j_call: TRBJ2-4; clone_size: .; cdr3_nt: TGTGCCAGCAGGAGGATCGGTTCCAAAAACATTCAGTACTTC; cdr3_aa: CASRRIGSKNIQYF
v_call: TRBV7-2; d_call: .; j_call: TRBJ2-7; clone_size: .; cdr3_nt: TGTGCCAGCAGCTTAGGGCACCTCTACGAGCAGTACTTC; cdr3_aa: CASSLGHLYEQYF
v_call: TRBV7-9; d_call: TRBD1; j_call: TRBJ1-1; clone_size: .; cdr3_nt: TGTGCCAGCAGCTGGGGGACAGCGAACACTGAAGCTTTCTTT; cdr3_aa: CASSWGTANTEAFF
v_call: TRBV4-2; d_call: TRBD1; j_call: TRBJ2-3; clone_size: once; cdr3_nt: TGTGCCAGCAGCCCGGGCCGACAGGGTTTTCGCACAGATACGCAGTATTTT; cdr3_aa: CASSPGRQGFRTDTQYF
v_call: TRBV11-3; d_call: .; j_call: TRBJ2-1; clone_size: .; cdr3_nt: TGTGCCAGCAGCTTCGGGCAGGGGCCTGAGCAGTTCTTC; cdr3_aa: CASSFGQGPEQFF
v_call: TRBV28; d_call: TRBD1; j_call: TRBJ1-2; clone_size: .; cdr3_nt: TGTGCCGGAAGACAGGGGAACTATGGCTACACCTTC; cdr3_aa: CAGRQGNYGYTF